The present T cell receptor beta chain was sequenced within a study of metastatic and nonmetastatic thyroid tumors. Whole-study context: Across blood and tumor or nodule tissue, repertoires from malignant and benign thyroid patients were compared with one another.

About this clone itself: Germline and junction disagree at one end, which may indicate a read error.

This CDR3 is 13 amino acids long. The germline V gene encodes CDR1 GTSNPN and CDR2 SVGIG (reference sequence). All patients were untreated before thyroid surgery. Using MiXCR, TCRdb reanalyzed the PCR reads. In the table there are about 15,000 clones, approximately 31% of which are singletons. Sequenced: tumor tissue. This TCR came from a female donor with papillary thyroid cancer or a benign thyroid nodule (not recorded which). Some clones in this sample may be carry-over from other donors' samples. This sequence joins TRBV30 and TRBJ1-1; D gene ambiguous. The chain's CDR3 is CAWSVEGNTEAFF. The CDR3 DNA reads as TGTGCCTGGAGTGTAGAAGGGAACACTGAAGCTTTCTTC.